Listed here is a single T cell receptor beta chain. Its specificity is not known. This entry comes from a study of cytomegalovirus exposure and HLA in healthy donors. Study results and caveats: In vitro, a few CMV-associated chains proved specific for CMV antigens.

The method was immunoSEQ multiplex PCR; TCRdb's version includes in-frame clones alone and lacks a portion of them. The repertoire has more than 130,000 clones, 85% to 90% of them found once; the top ten carry about 7.9%. The CDR3 is 13 residues long. The germline V gene has CDR1 SGDLS and CDR2 YYNGEE. The V gene end was trimmed by 0 bases and the J gene end by 9 bases; junction bases not matched to a gene: 5. The TCR was taken from a woman younger than 30 in good health and CMV-seropositive. The sequenced sample was PBMCs. The genes are TRBV9 and TRBJ2-5, with TRBD1 matching 7 bases. The CDR3 region is CASSVGQGGPQYF. In DNA, the CDR3 is TGTGCCAGCAGCGTAGGACAGGGTGGGCCCCAGTACTTC.